This T cell receptor beta chain stems from a study of response to subunit inactivated influenza vaccine. TCRdb re-called the RT-PCR reads with MiXCR, one entry per CDR3 protein. The top ten hold 10% to 13% of the sample, which has 860,000 or so distinct CDR3 sequences, 21% seen once. Study-wide findings and caveats: There was a suggestion from the authors that each seasonal influenza vaccination recruits few new T cells.

Worth noting for this clonotype: Its antigen remains unknown.

The TCR originated in a man between 50 and 59 years old who received an inactivated influenza vaccine. The input for sequencing was PBMCs from blood, taken 5 days after vaccination.

The CDR3 nucleotides read TGTGCCAGCAGTTTTGACAGGGGGAGTACCGGGGAGCTGTTTTTT. Translation gives CASSFDRGSTGELFF. The chain links TRBV12-3 or TRBV12-4 to TRBJ2-2; 9 bases are shared with TRBD1. The CDR3 totals 15 residues. The V gene end was trimmed by 3 bases and the J gene end by 5 bases; junction bases not matched to a gene: 4.